Shown below are 28 T cell receptor beta chains from a single sample sequenced in a study of T cell responses to AZD1222 COVID-19 vaccine (dated by TCRdb to the early 2020s). The sample's time point label, decoded: baseline before first vaccination. Receptor libraries were prepared by the immunoSEQ multiplex PCR assay. TCRdb provides this immuneACCESS table in a form limited to in-frame rearrangements. Some clones are lacking; in checked studies, under half of them reflect an unresolved V gene, and why the rest are absent is not known. For this sample the table gives approximately 130,000 clones, of which 80% to 90% were detected only once. The ten largest clones take up approximately 8.5% of the sample. The sequencing here drew on peripheral blood, taken on day 0 of AZD1222 vaccination. These TCRs come from an adult in good health.

As DNA, the CDR3 is TGTGCCAGCAGTTTGGGTGGGACTAGCGGACTCTTTGAGCAGTTCTTC. Its protein is CASSLGGTSGLFEQFF. The chain employs TRBV6-2 or TRBV6-3 and TRBJ2-1; 11 bases match TRBD2. Germline V gives CDR1 MNHEY, CDR2 SVGEGT. The CDR3 is 16 residues long. V gave up 4 bases and J gave up 9 bases; unmatched junction bases: 11.

The gene calls are TRBV28 and TRBJ1-3; D possibly corresponds to TRBD1 (5 bases). CDR1 MDHEN and CDR2 SYDVKM come from the germline V gene. This CDR3 is built from 15 residues. Trimming pared 7 bases from V and 0 bases from J, leaving 13 bases between. The CDR3 reads CASTSPGFSGNTIYF. As DNA, the CDR3 is TGTGCCAGCACCTCACCAGGGTTCTCTGGAAACACCATATATTTT. Supplemented by reference TRBV28 and TRBJ1-3, the full variable domain reads DVKVTQSSRYLVKRTGEKVFLECVQDMDHENMFWYRQDPGLGLRLIYFSYDVKMKEKGDIPEGYSVSREKKERFSLILESASTNQTSMYLCASTSPGFSGNTIYFGEGSWLTVV.

The chain couples TRBV6-5 to TRBJ1-2; maybe TRBD1 (5 bases). The CDR3 totals 13 residues. CDR1 is MNHEY, CDR2 SVGAGI, per germline. V shed 6 bases and J shed 8 bases, with 16 bases lying between them. CDR3 in DNA: TGTGCCAGCAGCGCGGCCGCAGGGTTGGGCTACACCTTC. It specifies CASSAAAGLGYTF.

The chain couples TRBV4-2 to TRBJ1-1; perhaps TRBD1 as D (5 bases). The germline CDR1 and CDR2 sequences are LGHNA and YNFKEQ. The CDR3 contains 15 residues. The germline V and J ends were trimmed by 0 bases and 3 bases, with 11 bases remaining between them. CDR3 nucleotide sequence: TGTGCCAGCAGCCAAGACAGGGCCGGCGACACTGAAGCTTTCTTT. Amino acids: CASSQDRAGDTEAFF.

CDR3 protein: CATGQGSITGELFF. The CDR3 bases are TGCGCCACGGGACAGGGATCGATCACCGGGGAGCTGTTTTTT. The chain is built from TRBV5-1 and TRBJ2-2; 9 bases align to TRBD1. Per germline, CDR1 SGHRS and CDR2 YFSETQ. V shed 9 bases, J shed 4 bases, and the junction held 7 bases outside the gene matches. The CDR3 is 14 amino acids.

V gene TRBV4-2 combines with J gene TRBJ2-3; no clear D gene. This CDR3 contains 15 residues. Trimming pared 1 base from V and 6 bases from J, leaving 14 bases between. The germline V gene encodes CDR1 LGHNA and CDR2 YNFKEQ. This CDR3 reads CASSQVASFSDTQYF. CDR3 nucleotide sequence: TGTGCCAGCAGCCAAGTTGCTAGTTTTTCGGATACGCAGTATTTT.

This clone was picked up a small number of times. The chain is built from TRBV5-6 and TRBJ1-5; 10 bases agree with TRBD1. Germline-derived CDR1 and CDR2 are SGHDT and YYEEEE. The V and J ends lost 4 bases and 4 bases, in that order; junction bases with no gene match: 8. This CDR3 spans 16 amino acids. The CDR3 nucleotides read TGTGCCAGCAGCATTAGGGACAGGGGTGGGAATCAGCCCCAGCATTTT. Residues: CASSIRDRGGNQPQHF.

The J gene is TRBJ2-7, the V gene TRBV24-1, with 10 bases that match TRBD1. The CDR3 covers 14 residues. Trimming took 3 bases from V and 6 from J; bases not matched to a gene: 4. Germline V gene lookup returns CDR1 KGHDR and CDR2 SFDVKD. Here the CDR3 reads CATSDPGQGFEQYF. The DNA for the CDR3 is TGTGCCACCAGTGATCCGGGACAGGGGTTCGAGCAGTACTTC.

The chain carries TRBV4-2 and TRBJ1-1; D call uncertain. Germline V gives CDR1 LGHNA, CDR2 YNFKEQ. The CDR3 has 13 amino acids. Trimming removed 10 bases from V and 5 bases from J, with 17 bases in between. CDR3 in amino acids: CATKTGEWTEAFF. The DNA for the CDR3 is TGTGCCACCAAGACCGGGGAATGGACTGAAGCTTTCTTT.

The J gene is TRBJ2-3, the V gene TRBV30; maybe TRBD2 (5 bases). The CDR3 loop spans 11 amino acids. Germline lookup yields CDR1 GTSNPN and CDR2 SVGIG (reference sequence). V lost 6 bases and J 3 bases, leaving 7 bases between the germline ends. In DNA, the CDR3 is TGTGCCTGTAGCGATACAGATACGCAGTATTTT. It encodes CACSDTDTQYF.

J is TRBJ2-7 and V is TRBV6-2 or TRBV6-3; 11 nucleotides align to TRBD2. The CDR3 is 17 amino acids. V lost 2 bases and J lost 3; bases outside the gene matches: 9. CDR1 and CDR2 (germline): MNHEY, SVGEGT. This CDR3 reads CASSYTVTGTSGYEQYF. For the CDR3, the DNA is TGTGCCAGCAGTTACACTGTCACCGGGACTAGCGGCTACGAGCAGTACTTC.

This chain links TRBV28 with TRBJ2-7; TRBD1 agrees at 12 bases. With V trimmed by 0 bases and J by 3 bases, 6 bases remained unmatched. The CDR3 covers 17 residues. The germline V gene has CDR1 MDHEN and CDR2 SYDVKM. The DNA of the CDR3 is TGTGCCAGCAGTTTATGGGGGGGACAGGGGGCGGTCTACGAGCAGTACTTC. This gives the protein CASSLWGGQGAVYEQYF.

This sequence joins TRBV7-2 and TRBJ1-2; D gene unclear. Germline loops: CDR1 SGHTA, CDR2 FQGNSA. The germline V and J ends were trimmed by 10 bases and 11 bases, with 23 bases remaining between them. The CDR3 covers 13 residues. The CDR3 sequence: CATSPVPSRSYTF. CDR3 DNA sequence: TGTGCCACCTCGCCCGTCCCTTCTAGAAGTTACACCTTC. Complete variable domain (other parts from reference TRBV7-2 and TRBJ1-2): GAGVSQSPSNKVTEKGKDVELRCDPISGHTALYWYRQSLGQGLEFLIYFQGNSAPDKSGLPSDRFSAERTGGSVSTLTIQRTQQEDSAVYLCATSPVPSRSYTFGSGTRLTVV.

The gene calls are TRBV7-9 and TRBJ1-5, with D maybe TRBD1 (5 bases). The V end was cut by 1 base, the J end by 4 bases, with 11 bases between. Germline assignment: CDR1 SEHNR and CDR2 FQNEAQ (reference sequence). The CDR3 is made up of 15 amino acids. In nucleotides, the CDR3 is TGTGCCAGCAGCTTAGGGGGCAGGGAAAATCAGCCCCAGCATTTT. Protein product: CASSLGGRENQPQHF.

This clone was observed once. The gene calls are TRBV3-1 (or the pseudogene TRBV3-2) and TRBJ2-1, with TRBD1 matching over 8 bases. The CDR3 runs to 14 residues. Germline V gene lookup returns CDR1 LGHDT and CDR2 YNNKEL (reference sequence). Trimming cost V 1 base and J 5 bases; bases outside gene matches: 1. The CDR3 DNA is TGTGCCAGCAGCCAAGGGACAGGGCACAATGAGCAGTTCTTC. Protein product: CASSQGTGHNEQFF.

Only one count was recorded for this clone. The chain carries TRBV14 and TRBJ1-1; D may be TRBD1 (5 bases). The CDR3 length is 13 residues. Deletions cut 6 bases from V and 5 bases from J, with 13 bases between. The germline gives CDR1 SGHDN, CDR2 FVKESK. Written as DNA, the CDR3 is TGTGCCAGCAGGGGGGGTTTGGTTACTGAAGCTTTCTTT. Translation gives CASRGGLVTEAFF.

The chain is built from TRBV5-1 and TRBJ2-5, with D perhaps TRBD1 (6 bases). The V gene lost 5 bases and the J gene lost 1 base, with 18 bases spanning the gap. This CDR3 is 16 amino acids long. Germline V gene data show CDR1 as SGHRS and CDR2 as YFSETQ. The CDR3 protein is CASRNLGGGSQETQYF. CDR3 coding DNA: TGCGCCAGCAGGAATTTAGGGGGTGGGTCCCAAGAGACCCAGTACTTC. The full variable domain, in which reference TRBV5-1 and TRBJ2-5 provide the parts outside the CDR3, is KAGVTQTPRYLIKTRGQQVTLSCSPISGHRSVSWYQQTPGQGLQFLFEYFSETQRNKGNFPGRFSGRQFSNSRSEMNVSTLELGDSALYLCASRNLGGGSQETQYFGPGTRLLVL.

The chain links TRBV11-2 to TRBJ2-1, with 8 bases aligning to TRBD2. The CDR3 is 17 residues long. The germline V gene has CDR1 SGHAT and CDR2 FQNNGV. V lost 5 bases, J lost 5 bases, and 14 bases stayed unmatched. CDR3 region: CASSQDYLGGGHNEQFF. CDR3 nucleotide sequence: TGTGCCAGCAGCCAGGACTACCTAGGCGGGGGGCACAATGAGCAGTTCTTC.

With respect to this clone: Other nucleotide sequences from this sample produce the same CDR3. The chain combines TRBV24-1 with TRBJ1-2; unclear D gene. The germline V gene has CDR1 KGHDR and CDR2 SFDVKD. Trimming shortened V by 1 base and J by 2 bases, and 7 bases separated the two germline ends. The CDR3 runs 14 residues. The CDR3 coding sequence is TGTGCCACCAGTGATTTTACAGCGAACTATGGCTACACCTTC. Amino acids: CATSDFTANYGYTF.

V gene TRBV2 combines with J gene TRBJ1-1; D remains unclear. CDR3 length equals 13 residues. V gave up 2 bases and J gave up 6 bases, with 10 bases separating them. The germline V gene has CDR1 SNHLY and CDR2 FYNNEI. The CDR3 reads CASSEYWGSEAFF. Here the CDR3 DNA reads TGTGCCAGCAGTGAATATTGGGGATCTGAAGCTTTCTTT.

The V and J genes are TRBV30 and TRBJ1-1, with 7 bases identical to TRBD1. The V gene end was trimmed by 2 bases and the J gene end by 11 bases; junction bases not matched to a gene: 8. The CDR3 totals 12 residues. From germline, CDR1 is GTSNPN and CDR2 SVGIG (reference sequence). The CDR3 sequence: CAWSPQGTSAFF. The CDR3 DNA is TGTGCCTGGAGTCCACAGGGGACGTCGGCTTTCTTT. Filled out from reference TRBV30 and TRBJ1-1, the complete variable domain reads SQTIHQWPATLVQPVGSPLSLECTVEGTSNPNLYWYRQAAGRGLQLLFYSVGIGQISSEVPQNLSASRPQDRQFILSSKKLLLSDSGFYLCAWSPQGTSAFFGQGTRLTVV.

The chain carries TRBV3-1 (or the pseudogene TRBV3-2) and TRBJ1-2; D ambiguous. V was trimmed by 4 bases and J by 6 bases, leaving 12 bases between them. Germline CDR1 and CDR2: LGHDT and YNNKEL (reference sequence). The CDR3 length is 13 residues. CDR3: CASSREAGNGYTF. The CDR3 bases are TGTGCCAGCAGCCGGGAGGCGGGGAATGGCTACACCTTC.

As regards this clone: The same CDR3 is also encoded by other DNA sequences in this sample. The chain carries TRBV18 and TRBJ2-2, with D maybe TRBD1 (6 bases). Trimming cost V 1 base and J 3 bases, with 6 bases left between them. The length of the CDR3 is 14 residues. Germline CDR1 is KGHSH and CDR2 is LQKENI. The CDR3 DNA sequence: TGTGCCAGCTCACCACGACAGGACACCGGGGAGCTGTTTTTT. It is translated as CASSPRQDTGELFF.

DNA for the CDR3: TGTGCCAGCAGCGCGGGTGGTTTGCGGCCAGCCTACGAGCAGTACTTC. This codes for CASSAGGLRPAYEQYF. The chain uses TRBV5-4 and TRBJ2-7, with D possibly matching TRBD2 (5 bases). The CDR3 totals 16 residues. Trimming cost V 4 bases and J 2 bases, with 19 bases left between them. Per the germline V gene, CDR1 is SGHNT and CDR2 is YYREEE (reference sequence).

This chain uses TRBV5-1 with TRBJ2-3; the D is unclear. V was clipped by 0 bases and J by 0 bases, with 17 bases between them. This CDR3 spans 18 amino acids. Germline loops: CDR1 SGHRS, CDR2 YFSETQ. CDR3 in DNA: TGCGCCAGCAGCTTGGCCTGGTTGGGTAACCTTAGCACAGATACGCAGTATTTT. Translated, it gives CASSLAWLGNLSTDTQYF. The full variable domain, in which reference TRBV5-1 and TRBJ2-3 provide the parts outside the CDR3, is KAGVTQTPRYLIKTRGQQVTLSCSPISGHRSVSWYQQTPGQGLQFLFEYFSETQRNKGNFPGRFSGRQFSNSRSEMNVSTLELGDSALYLCASSLAWLGNLSTDTQYFGPGTRLTVL.

The V gene is TRBV28, the J gene TRBJ1-5; the D is unclear. CDR3 length: 16 residues. CDR1 is MDHEN, CDR2 SYDVKM, per germline. V was clipped by 3 bases and J by 0 bases, with 12 bases between them. CDR3 sequence reads: CASSFSGMSSNQPQHF. The DNA of the CDR3 is TGTGCCAGCAGTTTTTCTGGGATGAGTAGCAATCAGCCCCAGCATTTT.

This chain links TRBV6-5 with TRBJ2-1, with no clear D. The germline CDR1 and CDR2 sequences are MNHEY and SVGAGI. Between the trimmed V and J ends, which lost 5 bases and 9 bases, there was a span of 11 bases. The CDR3 contains 12 residues. CDR3 in amino acids: CASSKRYGEQFF. In DNA form, the CDR3 reads TGTGCCAGCAGTAAGAGATACGGTGAGCAGTTCTTC.

The chain recombines TRBV3-1 (or the pseudogene TRBV3-2) with TRBJ2-5; 10 bases map to TRBD2. Germline V gives CDR1 LGHDT, CDR2 YNNKEL (reference sequence). This CDR3 contains 15 residues. Trimming cost V 2 bases and J 2 bases; bases outside gene matches: 2. The CDR3 DNA reads as TGTGCCAGCAGCCAATTTAGCGGGGGGCAAGAGACCCAGTACTTC. It translates to CASSQFSGGQETQYF.